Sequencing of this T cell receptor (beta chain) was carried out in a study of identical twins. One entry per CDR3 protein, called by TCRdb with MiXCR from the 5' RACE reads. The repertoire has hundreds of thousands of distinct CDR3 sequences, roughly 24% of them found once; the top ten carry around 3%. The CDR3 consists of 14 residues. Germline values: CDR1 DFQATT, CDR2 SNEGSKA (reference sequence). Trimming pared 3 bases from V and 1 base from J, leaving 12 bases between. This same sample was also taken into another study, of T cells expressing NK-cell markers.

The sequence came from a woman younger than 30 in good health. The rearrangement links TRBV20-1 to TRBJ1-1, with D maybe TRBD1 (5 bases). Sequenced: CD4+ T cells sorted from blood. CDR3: CSARSGAANTEAFF. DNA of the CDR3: TGCAGTGCTAGGAGCGGGGCGGCGAACACTGAAGCTTTCTTT.